This T cell receptor beta chain was observed in a study of T cell responses to AZD1222 COVID-19 vaccine. Regarding this clone: Antigen unknown.

From germline, CDR1 is MNHEY and CDR2 SMNVEV (reference sequence). The CDR3 consists of 12 residues. The V end lost 7 bases, the J end lost 4 bases, and 9 bases lay between the germline ends. TCRdb's copy holds only in-frame clones and misses some; the assay was immunoSEQ multiplex PCR. The data hold more than 140,000 clones, with more than 70% observed a single time. Notes on the study in general: Baseline serology detected seropositivity in only six AZD1222 recipients. Researchers took repertoire samples only after the peak T cell response had come.

The sequencing here drew on peripheral blood, taken on day 0 of AZD1222 vaccination. This TCR came from an adult in good health. The genes are TRBV27 and TRBJ2-3; D unresolved. The CDR3 DNA is TGTGCCAGCATGCAAGGCCCAGATACGCAGTATTTT. It yields the protein CASMQGPDTQYF.